The 4 T cell receptor beta chains below were found in one sample sequenced in a study of T-cell reconstitution after alpha-beta-depleted transplantation in children. Library preparation (for TCRbeta) was performed with unique molecular identifiers. Via MiXCR, TCRdb re-called the PCR reads, giving one row per CDR3 protein. The sample contains hundreds of thousands of distinct CDR3 sequences, less than 35% of which appear only once. The source material was PBMCs from the stem cell graft donor, sampled from the stem cell graft. The receptor source for this set is a human donor who donated a stem cell graft to a child with aplastic anemia.

J is TRBJ2-7 and V is TRBV28, with 9 nucleotides matching TRBD1. This CDR3 contains 15 residues. Germline assignment: CDR1 MDHEN and CDR2 SYDVKM. After removal of 2 bases from V and 3 bases from J, the junction contained 5 bases not matched to a gene. In nucleotides, the CDR3 is TGTGCCAGCAGTTTAGGACAGGGGCTGAACTACGAGCAGTACTTC. Translating it yields CASSLGQGLNYEQYF. The entire variable domain, with the rest obtained from reference TRBV28 and TRBJ2-7, is as follows: DVKVTQSSRYLVKRTGEKVFLECVQDMDHENMFWYRQDPGLGLRLIYFSYDVKMKEKGDIPEGYSVSREKKERFSLILESASTNQTSMYLCASSLGQGLNYEQYFGPGTRLTVT.

This chain links TRBV9 with TRBJ1-1, with a tentative D call TRBD1 (5 bases). Between the trimmed V and J ends, which lost 4 bases and 0 bases, there was a span of 13 bases. Looked up from germline, CDR1 is SGDLS and CDR2 is YYNGEE. This CDR3 region has 15 residues. This CDR3 is CASSRRVDLNTEAFF. The CDR3, as DNA: TGTGCCAGCAGCCGCAGGGTCGATCTGAACACTGAAGCTTTCTTT.

This clonotype was picked up a small number of times. J is TRBJ2-1 and V is TRBV30; 7 bases agree with TRBD2. The CDR3 is 14 residues long. V lost 2 bases to trimming and J lost 4 bases; unmatched junction nucleotides: 5. The V gene's germline CDR1 is GTSNPN and CDR2 SVGIG (reference sequence). This CDR3 reads CAWSSASGYNEQFF. The CDR3, as DNA: TGTGCCTGGAGTTCTGCTAGCGGATACAATGAGCAGTTCTTC.

This sequence joins TRBV5-5 and TRBJ1-5; tentatively, D is TRBD1 (5 bases). The V gene lost 4 bases and the J gene lost 2 bases, with 10 bases spanning the gap. The CDR3 runs to 14 residues. Germline loops: CDR1 SGHKS, CDR2 YYEKEE (reference sequence). CDR3 nucleotide sequence: TGTGCCAGCAGCAGGAAAGGGGGCAATCAGCCCCAGCATTTT. Translating gives CASSRKGGNQPQHF.